What follows are 2 T cell receptor beta chains derived from one specimen sequenced in a study of T cell clonotyping in hematopoietic cell transplantation. Method: immunoSEQ multiplex PCR; TCRdb's copy keeps in-frame clones and lacks some. The table includes around 9,000 clones, roughly 80% detected once. The material sequenced was PBMCs, taken at the time of graft-versus-host disease after allogeneic stem cell transplant. The source of these receptors is a male patient aged 55 to 70 who had an allogeneic stem cell transplant from an unrelated donor, so the T cells may come from the graft donor. Some clones in this sample may be carry-over from other donors' samples.

The V call is TRBV29-1, the J call TRBJ2-6, with D hard to call. Germline lookup yields CDR1 SQVTM and CDR2 ANQGSEA. V was clipped by 0 bases and J by 0 bases, with 9 bases between them. The CDR3 contains 16 residues. The CDR3 spells CSVEEDGTSGANVLTF. The CDR3 region has the DNA TGCAGCGTTGAAGAAGATGGAACCTCTGGGGCCAACGTCCTGACTTTC.

The chain uses TRBV6-5 and TRBJ1-2; D gene unclear. There are 15 residues in the CDR3. V lost 2 bases, J lost 5 bases, and 15 bases lay in between. Germline-derived CDR1 and CDR2 are MNHEY and SVGAGI. Here the CDR3 reads CASSYDFTPAYGYTF. CDR3 nucleotide sequence: TGTGCCAGCAGTTACGACTTCACACCTGCTTATGGCTACACCTTC.